This TCR beta chain was recorded in a study of blood T cell repertoires in COVID-19. Study information: Acute-phase and convalescent COVID-19 samples originated in the United States, Italy and Spain. PBMCs, B-cell-depleted T cells, or T cells were the source of the cDNA or gDNA that made up the material.

CDR3 length: 13 residues. Trimming removed 5 bases at V and 0 bases at J, with 7 bases between. Germline V lookup: CDR1 SGHRS, CDR2 YFSETQ. Everyone who took part was roughly 18 to 100 years old, and they came from about two dozen US areas. Original processing notes: Estimation of nucleated cell counts was performed using reference gene primer amplification. Data came from immunoSEQ multiplex PCR; TCRdb stores just in-frame clones and leaves some out. V and J calls plus clone size are reproduced from that table; the DNA served to infer D and trimming. The profile shows under 150,000 clones, 84% of them singletons.

The sample comprised PBMCs or T cells enriched from blood (not recorded which). The chain has TRBV5-1 and TRBJ2-3; no definite D call. This receptor was taken from a man in his fifties in a cohort exposed to, infected with or recovered from COVID-19 (not recorded which). As DNA, the CDR3 is TGCGCCAGCAGATCCTTGAGCACAGATACGCAGTATTTT. It codes for CASRSLSTDTQYF.